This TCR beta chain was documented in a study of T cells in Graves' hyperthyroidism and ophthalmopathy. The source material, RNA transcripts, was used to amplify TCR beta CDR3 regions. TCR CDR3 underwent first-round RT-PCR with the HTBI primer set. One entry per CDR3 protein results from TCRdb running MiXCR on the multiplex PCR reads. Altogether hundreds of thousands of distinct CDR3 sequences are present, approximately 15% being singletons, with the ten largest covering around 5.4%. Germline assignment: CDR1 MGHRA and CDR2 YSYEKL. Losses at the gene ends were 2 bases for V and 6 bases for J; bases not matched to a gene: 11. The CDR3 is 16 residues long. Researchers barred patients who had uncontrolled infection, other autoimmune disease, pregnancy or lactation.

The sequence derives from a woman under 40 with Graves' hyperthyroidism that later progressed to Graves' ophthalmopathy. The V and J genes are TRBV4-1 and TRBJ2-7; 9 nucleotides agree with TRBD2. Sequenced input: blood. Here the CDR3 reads CASSQQRIAGVFEQYF. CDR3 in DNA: TGCGCCAGCAGCCAACAGAGAATAGCGGGAGTGTTCGAGCAGTACTTC.